This T cell receptor beta chain was observed in a study of cytomegalovirus exposure and HLA in healthy donors. Overall study findings and caveats: Indistinguishable V segments such as TRBV6-2 and TRBV6-3 were excluded. TCR beta sequences reportedly predicted the HLA-A and HLA-B alleles of most subjects accurately. An ancestry cluster, one associated with Asian ancestry, reportedly showed fewer N-insertions than the approximately 700-donor mean in a later analysis. 150 or so TCR beta chains were listed as cytomegalovirus-associated.

In the PCR, 60 Vbeta and 13 Jbeta primers were used. Some clones are missing from TCRdb's copy, which holds only in-frame ones; the method was immunoSEQ multiplex PCR. Counted here are around 100,000 clones, approximately 81% occurring once; the ten biggest clones make up about 3%. To note about this clone: Its matching antigen is unknown.

Germline V gives CDR1 SNHLY, CDR2 FYNNEI. The ends lost 6 bases at V and 7 bases at J; junction bases unmatched: 24. The CDR3 runs 21 residues. This sequence joins TRBV2 and TRBJ2-1; 13 nucleotides align to TRBD2. The receptor was derived from a woman aged 18-29 years in good health and CMV-seropositive. The sequencing sample was made of PBMCs. The CDR3 sequence: CASSPLGRRTSGGALWNEQFF. DNA of the CDR3: TGTGCCAGCAGCCCACTGGGCAGACGGACTAGCGGGGGCGCCCTATGGAATGAGCAGTTCTTC.